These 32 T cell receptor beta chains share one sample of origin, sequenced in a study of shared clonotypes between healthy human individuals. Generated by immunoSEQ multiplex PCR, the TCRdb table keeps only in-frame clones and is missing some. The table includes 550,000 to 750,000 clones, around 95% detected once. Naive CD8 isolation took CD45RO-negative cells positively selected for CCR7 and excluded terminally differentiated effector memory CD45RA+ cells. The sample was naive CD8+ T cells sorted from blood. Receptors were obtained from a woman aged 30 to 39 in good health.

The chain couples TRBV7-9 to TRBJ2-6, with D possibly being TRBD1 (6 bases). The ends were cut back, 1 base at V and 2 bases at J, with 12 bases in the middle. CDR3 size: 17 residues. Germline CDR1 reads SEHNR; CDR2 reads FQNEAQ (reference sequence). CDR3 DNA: TGTGCCAGCAGCTTAGGGACAGAAGGTACTGGGGCCAACGTCCTGACTTTC. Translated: CASSLGTEGTGANVLTF.

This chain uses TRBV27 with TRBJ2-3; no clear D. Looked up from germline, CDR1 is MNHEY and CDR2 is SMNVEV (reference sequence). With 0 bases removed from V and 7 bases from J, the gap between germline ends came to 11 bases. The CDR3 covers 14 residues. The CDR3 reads CASSLSPSLHTQYF. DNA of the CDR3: TGTGCCAGCAGTTTATCCCCTAGTTTGCATACGCAGTATTTT.

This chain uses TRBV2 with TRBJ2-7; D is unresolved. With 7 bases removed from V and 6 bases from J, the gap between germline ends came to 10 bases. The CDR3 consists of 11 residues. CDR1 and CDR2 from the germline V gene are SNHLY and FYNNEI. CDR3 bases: TGTGCCAGCACCTCGTCCCTCGAGCAGTACTTC. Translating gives CASTSSLEQYF.

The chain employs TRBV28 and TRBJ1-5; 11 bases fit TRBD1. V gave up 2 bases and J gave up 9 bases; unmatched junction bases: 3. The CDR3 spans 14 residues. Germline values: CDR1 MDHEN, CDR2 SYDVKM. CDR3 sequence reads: CASSLRGQGAPQHF. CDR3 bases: TGTGCCAGCAGTTTACGAGGACAGGGGGCGCCCCAGCATTTT. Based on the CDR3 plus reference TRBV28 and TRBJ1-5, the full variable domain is DVKVTQSSRYLVKRTGEKVFLECVQDMDHENMFWYRQDPGLGLRLIYFSYDVKMKEKGDIPEGYSVSREKKERFSLILESASTNQTSMYLCASSLRGQGAPQHFGDGTRLSIL.

CDR3 region: CASGDGGSYNSPLHF. For the CDR3, the DNA is TGTGCCAGCGGGGACGGAGGCTCCTATAATTCACCCCTCCACTTT. The chain combines TRBV19 with TRBJ1-6; TRBD1 is a possible D gene (5 bases). CDR1 is LNHDA and CDR2 is SQIVND in the germline V gene (reference sequence). Trimming took 9 bases from V and 0 from J, leaving 12 bases between them. The CDR3 runs to 15 residues.

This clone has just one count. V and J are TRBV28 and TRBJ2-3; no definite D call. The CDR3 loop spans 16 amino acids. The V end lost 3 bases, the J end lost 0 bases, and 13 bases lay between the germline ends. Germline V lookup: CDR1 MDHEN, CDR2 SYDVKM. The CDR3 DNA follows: TGTGCCAGCAGTTTCTTATTTCAAGCTAGCACAGATACGCAGTATTTT. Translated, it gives CASSFLFQASTDTQYF.

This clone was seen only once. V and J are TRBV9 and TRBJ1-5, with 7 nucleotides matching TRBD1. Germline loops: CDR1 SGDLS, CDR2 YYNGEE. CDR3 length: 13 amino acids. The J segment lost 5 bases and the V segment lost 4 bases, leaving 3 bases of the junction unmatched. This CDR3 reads CASSTGAHQPQHF. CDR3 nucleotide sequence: TGTGCCAGCAGCACAGGGGCCCATCAGCCCCAGCATTTT.

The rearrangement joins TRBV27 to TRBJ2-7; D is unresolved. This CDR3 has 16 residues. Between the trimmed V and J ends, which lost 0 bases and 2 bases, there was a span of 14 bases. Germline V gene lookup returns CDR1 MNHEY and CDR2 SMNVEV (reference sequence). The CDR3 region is CASSLSLGKLAYEQYF. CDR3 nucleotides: TGTGCCAGCAGTTTATCGCTAGGGAAGTTAGCCTACGAGCAGTACTTC.

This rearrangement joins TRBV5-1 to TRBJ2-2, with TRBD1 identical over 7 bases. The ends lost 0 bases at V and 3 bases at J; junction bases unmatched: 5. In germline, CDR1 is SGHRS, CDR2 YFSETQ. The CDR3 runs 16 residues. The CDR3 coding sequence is TGCGCCAGCAGCTTGGCCGGGACAGCCTACACCGGGGAGCTGTTTTTT. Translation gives CASSLAGTAYTGELFF.

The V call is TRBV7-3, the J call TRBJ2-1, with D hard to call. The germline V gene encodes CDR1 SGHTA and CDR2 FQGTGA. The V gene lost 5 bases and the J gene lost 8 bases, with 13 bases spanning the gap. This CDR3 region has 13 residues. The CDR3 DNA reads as TGTGCCAGCAGCCCTGACTTATCGGATGAGCAGTTCTTC. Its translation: CASSPDLSDEQFF. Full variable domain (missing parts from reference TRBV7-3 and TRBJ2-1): GAGVSQTPSNKVTEKGKYVELRCDPISGHTALYWYRQSLGQGPEFLIYFQGTGAADDSGLPNDRFFAVRPEGSVSTLKIQRTERGDSAVYLCASSPDLSDEQFFGPGTRLTVL.

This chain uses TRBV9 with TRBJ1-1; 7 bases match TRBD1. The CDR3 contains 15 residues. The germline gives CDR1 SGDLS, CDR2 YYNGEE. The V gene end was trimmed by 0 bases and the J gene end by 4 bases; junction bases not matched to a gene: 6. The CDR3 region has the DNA TGTGCCAGCAGCGTAGCGCCAGGGGGGTTCACTGAAGCTTTCTTT. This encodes CASSVAPGGFTEAFF.

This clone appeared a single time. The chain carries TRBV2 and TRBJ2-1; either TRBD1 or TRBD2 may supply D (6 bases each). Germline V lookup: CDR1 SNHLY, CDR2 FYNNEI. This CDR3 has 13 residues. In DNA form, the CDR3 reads TGTGCGCCTGAGGGGGAGGCCTACAATGAGCAGTTCTTC. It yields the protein CAPEGEAYNEQFF.

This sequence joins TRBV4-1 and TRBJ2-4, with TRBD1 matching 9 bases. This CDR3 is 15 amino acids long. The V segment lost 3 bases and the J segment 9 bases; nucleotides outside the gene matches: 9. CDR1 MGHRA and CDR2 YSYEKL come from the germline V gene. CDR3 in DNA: TGCGCCAGCAGCCAGATGACAGGGGGAGGCGTCATTCAGTACTTC. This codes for CASSQMTGGGVIQYF.

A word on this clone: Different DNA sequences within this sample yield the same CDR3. The CDR3 DNA reads as TGTGCCAGCAGCGTAGAGGGAGTCACAGATACGCAGTATTTT. It is translated as CASSVEGVTDTQYF. The chain joins TRBV9 to TRBJ2-3, with D perhaps TRBD2 (5 bases). This CDR3 has 14 residues. Germline V CDR1 and CDR2: SGDLS, YYNGEE. V was cut by 0 bases and J by 2 bases, with 7 bases left in between.

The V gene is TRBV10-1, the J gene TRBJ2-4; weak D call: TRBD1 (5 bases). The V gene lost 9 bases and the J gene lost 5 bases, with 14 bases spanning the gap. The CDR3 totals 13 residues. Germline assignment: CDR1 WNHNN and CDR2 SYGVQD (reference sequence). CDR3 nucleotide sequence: TGCGCCAGACCACAGGAATCCCAAAACATTCAGTACTTC. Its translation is CARPQESQNIQYF.

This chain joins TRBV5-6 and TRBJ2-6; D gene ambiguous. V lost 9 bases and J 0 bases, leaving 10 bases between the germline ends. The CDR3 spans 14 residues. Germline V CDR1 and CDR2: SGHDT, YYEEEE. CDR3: CATSFSSGANVLTF. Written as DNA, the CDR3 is TGTGCCACCTCGTTTTCCTCTGGGGCCAACGTCCTGACTTTC.

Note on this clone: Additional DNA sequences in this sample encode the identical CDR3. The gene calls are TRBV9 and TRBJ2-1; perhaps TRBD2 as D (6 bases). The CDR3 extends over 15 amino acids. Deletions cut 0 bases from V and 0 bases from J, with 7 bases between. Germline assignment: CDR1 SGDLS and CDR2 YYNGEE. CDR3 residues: CASSVVGSSYNEQFF. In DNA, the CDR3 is TGTGCCAGCAGCGTAGTCGGGAGCTCCTACAATGAGCAGTTCTTC.

The DNA of the CDR3 is TGTGCCAGCAGCCCGGGGACAGTCTCCTACGAGCAGTACTTC. Protein product: CASSPGTVSYEQYF. V and J are TRBV7-9 and TRBJ2-5, with 7 bases that match TRBD1. The DNA end is a closer match to TRBJ2-7, so the J assignment may be wrong. The CDR3 loop spans 14 amino acids. Germline values: CDR1 SEHNR, CDR2 FQNEAQ (reference sequence).

The CDR3 sequence: CASSGLGMDIQYF. CDR3 DNA: TGTGCCAGCAGTGGACTAGGCATGGACATTCAGTACTTC. The chain links TRBV2 to TRBJ2-4, with D perhaps matching TRBD2 (6 bases). Germline-derived CDR1 and CDR2 are SNHLY and FYNNEI. This CDR3 region has 13 residues. V gave up 4 bases and J gave up 8 bases, with 12 bases separating them.

Here the CDR3 reads CASTSQHGQRAYEQYF. DNA for the CDR3: TGTGCCAGCACCTCCCAGCACGGACAGAGGGCCTACGAGCAGTACTTC. This rearrangement joins TRBV28 to TRBJ2-7, with D possibly being TRBD1 (6 bases). Germline loops: CDR1 MDHEN, CDR2 SYDVKM. V lost 7 bases, J lost 2 bases, and 21 bases lay in between. This CDR3 has 16 amino acids.

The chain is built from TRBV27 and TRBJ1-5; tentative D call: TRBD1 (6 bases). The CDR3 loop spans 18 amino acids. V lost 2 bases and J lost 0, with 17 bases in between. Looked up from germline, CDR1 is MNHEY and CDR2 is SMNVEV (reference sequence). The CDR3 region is CASSLRDPRGFSNQPQHF. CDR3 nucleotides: TGTGCCAGCAGTTTAAGGGACCCCAGGGGCTTTAGCAATCAGCCCCAGCATTTT.

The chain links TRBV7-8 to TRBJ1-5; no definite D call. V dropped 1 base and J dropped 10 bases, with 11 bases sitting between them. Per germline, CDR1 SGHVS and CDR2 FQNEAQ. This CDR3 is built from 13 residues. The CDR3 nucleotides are TGTGCCAGCAGCTTAGTACCCGGGCGTCCCCAGCATTTT. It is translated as CASSLVPGRPQHF.

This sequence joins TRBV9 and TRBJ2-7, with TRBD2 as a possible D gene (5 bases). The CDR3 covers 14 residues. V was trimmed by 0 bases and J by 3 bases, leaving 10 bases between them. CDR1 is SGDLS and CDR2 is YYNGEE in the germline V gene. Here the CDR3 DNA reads TGTGCCAGCAGCGTAGGACGGGGTTACTACGAGCAGTACTTC. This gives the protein CASSVGRGYYEQYF.

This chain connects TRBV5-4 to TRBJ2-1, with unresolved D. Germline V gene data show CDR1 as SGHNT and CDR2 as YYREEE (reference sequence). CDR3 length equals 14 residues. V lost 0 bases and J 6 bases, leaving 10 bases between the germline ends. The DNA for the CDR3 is TGTGCCAGCAGCTTGGCCTTGGTAGGCAATGAGCAGTTCTTC. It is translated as CASSLALVGNEQFF.

In nucleotides, the CDR3 is TGTGCCAGCAGCTTCTCGACAGGGGTTTTCGAAAAACTGTTTTTT. Amino acids: CASSFSTGVFEKLFF. The J gene is TRBJ1-4, the V gene TRBV7-6; 8 bases agree with TRBD1. Looked up from germline, CDR1 is SGHVS and CDR2 is FNYEAQ. Trimming at V came to 3 bases and at J to 8 bases, leaving 8 bases not matched to a gene. This CDR3 contains 15 residues. The complete variable domain, with remaining parts taken from reference TRBV7-6 and TRBJ1-4, reads GAGVSQSPRYKVTKRGQDVALRCDPISGHVSLYWYRQALGQGPEFLTYFNYEAQQDKSGLPNDRFSAERPEGSISTLTIQRTEQRDSAMYRCASSFSTGVFEKLFFGSGTQLSVL.

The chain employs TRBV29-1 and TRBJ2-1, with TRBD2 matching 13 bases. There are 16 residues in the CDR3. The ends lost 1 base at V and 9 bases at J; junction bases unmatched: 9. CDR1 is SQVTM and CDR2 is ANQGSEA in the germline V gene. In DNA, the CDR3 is TGCAGCGTTGAAGGCACGGGACTAGCGGGAATAGGTGAGCAGTTCTTC. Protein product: CSVEGTGLAGIGEQFF.

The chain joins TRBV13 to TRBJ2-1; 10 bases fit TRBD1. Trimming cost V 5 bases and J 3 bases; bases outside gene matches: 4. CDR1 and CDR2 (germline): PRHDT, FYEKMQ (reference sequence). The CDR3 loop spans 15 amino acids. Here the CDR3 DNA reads TGTGCCAGCAGCGACGGGACAGGGGTCTACAATGAGCAGTTCTTC. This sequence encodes CASSDGTGVYNEQFF.

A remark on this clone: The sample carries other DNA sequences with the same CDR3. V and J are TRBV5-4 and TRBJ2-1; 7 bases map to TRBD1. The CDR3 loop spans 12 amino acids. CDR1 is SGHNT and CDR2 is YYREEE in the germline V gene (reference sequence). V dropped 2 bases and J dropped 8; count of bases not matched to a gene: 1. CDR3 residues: CASSLTGDEQFF. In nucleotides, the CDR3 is TGTGCCAGCAGCTTAACAGGGGATGAGCAGTTCTTC.

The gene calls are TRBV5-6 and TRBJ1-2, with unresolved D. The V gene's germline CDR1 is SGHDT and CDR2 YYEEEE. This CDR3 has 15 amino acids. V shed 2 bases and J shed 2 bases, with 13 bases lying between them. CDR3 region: CASSFLRRNNYGYTF. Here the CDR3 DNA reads TGTGCCAGCAGCTTCCTGAGGAGAAACAACTATGGCTACACCTTC.

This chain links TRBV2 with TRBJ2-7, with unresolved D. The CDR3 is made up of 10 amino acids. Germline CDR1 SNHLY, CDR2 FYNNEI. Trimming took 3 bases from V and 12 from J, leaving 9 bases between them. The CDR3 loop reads CASSDMCMYF. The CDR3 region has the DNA TGTGCCAGCAGTGACATGTGTATGTACTTC.

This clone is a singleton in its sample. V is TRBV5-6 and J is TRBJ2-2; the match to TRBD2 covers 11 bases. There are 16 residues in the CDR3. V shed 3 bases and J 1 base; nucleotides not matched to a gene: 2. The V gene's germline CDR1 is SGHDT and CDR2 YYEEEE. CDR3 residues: CASSSGLAGNTGELFF. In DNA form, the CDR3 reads TGTGCCAGCAGCTCCGGACTAGCGGGGAACACCGGGGAGCTGTTTTTT.

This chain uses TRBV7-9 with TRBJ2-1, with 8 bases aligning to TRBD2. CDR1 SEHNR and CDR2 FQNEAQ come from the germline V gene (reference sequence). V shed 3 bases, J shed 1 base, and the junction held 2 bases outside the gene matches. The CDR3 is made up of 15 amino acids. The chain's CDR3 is CASSLGLGSYNEQFF. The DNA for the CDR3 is TGTGCCAGCAGCTTGGGACTAGGGTCCTACAATGAGCAGTTCTTC.